This T cell receptor beta chain was recorded in a study of cytomegalovirus exposure and HLA in healthy donors. Study-level results: The presence/absence work took it that sequencing depth was about the same across donors. An analysis was carried out at a later point. It showed that HLA-associated TCR beta chains were more clonally expanded than equally common non-associated chains. Earlier findings revealed that most TCR beta V segments proved productive either about 90% or about 30% of the time.

To note about this clone: Its antigen remains unidentified.

This PCR relied on a set of 60 Vbeta primers and 13 Jbeta primers. Libraries were prepared by immunoSEQ multiplex PCR; TCRdb keeps only in-frame clonotypes and omits some of them. The data show about 110,000 clones, roughly 84% seen once. The sequenced material came from PBMCs. The source of this sequence is a man aged 30-40 years in good health and CMV-seropositive.

The CDR3 loop is CASSLPRTSGGAGRETQYF. The CDR3 coding sequence is TGCGCCAGCAGCTTGCCTCGGACTAGCGGGGGGGCGGGCCGAGAGACCCAGTACTTC. This chain joins TRBV5-1 and TRBJ2-5; 15 nucleotides align to TRBD2. The junction had 11 bases not matched to a gene; V was cut back by 1 base and J by 4 bases. CDR1 is SGHRS and CDR2 is YFSETQ in the germline V gene. This CDR3 is 19 amino acids long.